This T cell receptor beta chain was captured in a study of regulatory T cells in long-lasting Graves disease. Arm-PCR of CDR3 regions with iRepertoire HTBI primers generated TCR beta libraries. TCRdb independently ran MiXCR on the multiplex PCR reads; one entry per CDR3 protein. The data contain about half a million distinct CDR3 sequences, approximately 22% of them singletons. Study-wide results and caveats: Whereas 966 public clonotypes were shared by new patients, persistent patients shared more, at over 2,500. Researchers examined only peripheral blood and not thyroid tissue.

The germline CDR1 and CDR2 sequences are MDHEN and SYDVKM. The CDR3 is 15 residues long. V lost 7 bases, J lost 7 bases, and 13 bases stayed unmatched. This clonotype was counted at least ten times. Its antigen remains unknown. Described time point: persistent/refractory GD, antithyroid drugs over 5 years with positive TRAb. After RNA was extracted from PBMCs, the TCR library was made from it. Recruitment took place at an endocrinology department in Xi'an, China. Sequencing was performed on peripheral blood mononuclear cells (PBMCs), taken when the disease was refractory, from a patient treated with antithyroid drugs. The genes are TRBV28 and TRBJ1-1; 9 positions match TRBD1. This receptor was obtained from a female donor with Graves disease. The CDR3 loop is CASNKRTGAHLEAFF. CDR3 nucleotides: TGTGCCAGCAATAAGAGGACAGGGGCACACCTTGAAGCTTTCTTT.